This T cell receptor beta chain appears in the sequencing data of a study of control samples from healthy donors and cancer patients. V lost 5 bases, J lost 4 bases, and 9 bases lay in between. CDR1 SGHRS and CDR2 YFSETQ come from the germline V gene. The CDR3 is 13 residues long. Produced via immunoSEQ multiplex PCR; TCRdb's table is partial and in-frame only. In the table there are about 130,000 clones, about 92% of which are singletons. This TCR was recovered from a man in his forties or fifties with head and neck cancer. V gene TRBV5-1 combines with J gene TRBJ2-2; D gene ambiguous. Sequenced sample: PBMCs. CDR3 bases: TGCGCCAGCAGGGCACAATCCACCGGGGAGCTGTTTTTT. Translating gives CASRAQSTGELFF.